This TCR beta chain was profiled in a study of shared clonotypes between healthy human individuals. Trimming left V 4 bases short and J 5 bases short, with 10 bases between. Germline CDR1 and CDR2: SGHRS and YFSETQ. The length of the CDR3 is 13 residues. TCRdb's copy holds only in-frame clones and misses some; the assay was immunoSEQ multiplex PCR. The top ten hold roughly 1.8% of the sample, which has under 850,000 clones, over 60% seen once. General study points: Non-shared clonotypes displayed generation probabilities falling below those of clonotypes present in all four donors.

With regard to this clone: Antigen unknown.

The source of this sequence is a woman aged 25 to 39 in good health. This chain connects TRBV5-1 to TRBJ2-1; maybe TRBD2 (5 bases). The sequenced sample was memory CD4+ T cells sorted from blood. The subset denotes: CD45RA-negative fraction. This CDR3 is CASSLTRDNEQFF. In DNA, the CDR3 is TGCGCCAGCAGCCTAACTAGAGACAATGAGCAGTTCTTC. The full variable domain, with the rest looked up from reference TRBV5-1 and TRBJ2-1, is KAGVTQTPRYLIKTRGQQVTLSCSPISGHRSVSWYQQTPGQGLQFLFEYFSETQRNKGNFPGRFSGRQFSNSRSEMNVSTLELGDSALYLCASSLTRDNEQFFGPGTRLTVL.